This TCR beta chain was profiled in a study of patients and donors after allogeneic stem cell transplantation. Using its own MiXCR run on the RT-PCR reads, TCRdb lists one record per CDR3 protein. The sample consists of 100,000 to 120,000 distinct CDR3 sequences, around 33% of them appearing once. Trimming took 6 bases from V and 6 from J; bases not matched to a gene: 10. The germline V gene has CDR1 MDHEN and CDR2 SYDVKM. This CDR3 has 15 amino acids. This rearrangement joins TRBV28 to TRBJ1-4; 7 positions agree with TRBD1. Sample: blood, either unsorted or a sorted T cell fraction (not recorded which). This receptor was taken from a human donor who was either an allogeneic HSCT recipient or a stem cell or donor lymphocyte infusion donor (not recorded which). It is not recorded whose cells these are; they may come from a transplant donor. For the CDR3, the DNA is TGTGCCAGCAGCACCTCCGACAGGGTTTATGAAAAACTGTTTTTT. Protein product: CASSTSDRVYEKLFF. Based on the CDR3 plus reference TRBV28 and TRBJ1-4, the full variable domain is DVKVTQSSRYLVKRTGEKVFLECVQDMDHENMFWYRQDPGLGLRLIYFSYDVKMKEKGDIPEGYSVSREKKERFSLILESASTNQTSMYLCASSTSDRVYEKLFFGSGTQLSVL.